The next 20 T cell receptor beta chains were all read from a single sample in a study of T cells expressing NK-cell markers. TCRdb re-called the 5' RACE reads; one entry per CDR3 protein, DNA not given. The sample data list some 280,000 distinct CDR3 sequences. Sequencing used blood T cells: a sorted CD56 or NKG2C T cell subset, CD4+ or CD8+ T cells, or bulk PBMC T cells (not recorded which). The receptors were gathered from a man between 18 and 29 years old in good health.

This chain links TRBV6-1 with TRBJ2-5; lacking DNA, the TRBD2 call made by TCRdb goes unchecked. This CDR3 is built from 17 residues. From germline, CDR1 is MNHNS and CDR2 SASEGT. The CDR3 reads CASQSSFGGRGGETQYF.

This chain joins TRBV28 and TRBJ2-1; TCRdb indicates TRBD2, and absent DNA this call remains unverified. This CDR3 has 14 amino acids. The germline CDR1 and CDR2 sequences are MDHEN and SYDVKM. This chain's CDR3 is CASKDSGAYNEQFF.

The CDR3 region is CSAVSGGDTQYF. The chain recombines TRBV20-1 with TRBJ2-3; TCRdb calls TRBD2, which cannot be checked without DNA. Germline CDR1 reads DFQATT; CDR2 reads SNEGSKA (reference sequence). The CDR3 covers 12 residues.

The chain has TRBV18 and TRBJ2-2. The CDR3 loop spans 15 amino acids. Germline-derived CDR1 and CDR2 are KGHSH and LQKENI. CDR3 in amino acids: CASSPVLSNTGELFF.

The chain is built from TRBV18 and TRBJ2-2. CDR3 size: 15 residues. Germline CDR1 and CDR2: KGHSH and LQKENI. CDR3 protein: CASSPVSRSGGELFF.

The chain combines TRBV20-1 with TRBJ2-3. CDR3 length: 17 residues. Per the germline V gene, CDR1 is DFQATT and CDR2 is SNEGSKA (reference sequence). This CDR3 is CSARDVGVSGPGDTQYF.

The CDR3 region is CASSEGGSRTQYF. The chain carries TRBV6-1 and TRBJ2-3. This CDR3 is built from 13 residues. CDR1 and CDR2 from the germline V gene are MNHNS and SASEGT.

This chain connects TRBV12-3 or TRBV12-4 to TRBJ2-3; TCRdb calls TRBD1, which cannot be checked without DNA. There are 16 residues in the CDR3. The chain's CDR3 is CASTFSSGGVGDTQYF.

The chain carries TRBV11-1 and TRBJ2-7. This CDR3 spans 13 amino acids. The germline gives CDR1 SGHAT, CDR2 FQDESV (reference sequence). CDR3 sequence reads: CASSATSAYEQYF.

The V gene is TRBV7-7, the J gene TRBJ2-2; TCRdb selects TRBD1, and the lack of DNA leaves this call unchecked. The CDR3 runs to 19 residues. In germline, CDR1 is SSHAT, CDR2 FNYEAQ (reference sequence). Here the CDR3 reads CASSLEARGSGRNTGELFF.

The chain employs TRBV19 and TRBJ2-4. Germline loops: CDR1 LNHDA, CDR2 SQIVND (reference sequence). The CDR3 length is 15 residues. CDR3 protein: CASSIGGVGKNIQYF.

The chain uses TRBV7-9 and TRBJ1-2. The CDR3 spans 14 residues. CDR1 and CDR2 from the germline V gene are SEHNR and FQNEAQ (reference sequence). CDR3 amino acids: CASSLVDSNYGYTF.

The CDR3 sequence is CASSFSVSGANVLTF. The genes are TRBV7-9 and TRBJ2-6. Germline V CDR1 and CDR2: SEHNR, FQNEAQ (reference sequence). The CDR3 totals 15 residues. Full variable domain (outside the CDR3, taken from reference TRBV7-9 and TRBJ2-6): DTGVSQNPRHKITKRGQNVTFRCDPISEHNRLYWYRQTLGQGPEFLTYFQNEAQLEKSRLLSDRFSAERPKGSFSTLEIQRTEQGDSAMYLCASSFSVSGANVLTFGAGSRLTVL.

The CDR3 is CASSLGTVTFF. This chain links TRBV5-6 with TRBJ2-1. CDR3 length: 11 amino acids. CDR1 is SGHDT, CDR2 YYEEEE, per germline.

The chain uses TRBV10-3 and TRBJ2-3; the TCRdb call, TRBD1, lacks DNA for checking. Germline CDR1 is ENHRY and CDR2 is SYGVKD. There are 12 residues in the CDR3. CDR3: CAISDGGAAQYF.

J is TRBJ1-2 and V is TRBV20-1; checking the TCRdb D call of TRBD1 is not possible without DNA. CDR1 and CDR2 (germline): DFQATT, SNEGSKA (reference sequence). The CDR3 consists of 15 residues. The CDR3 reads CKNRDRGAFGYGYTF.

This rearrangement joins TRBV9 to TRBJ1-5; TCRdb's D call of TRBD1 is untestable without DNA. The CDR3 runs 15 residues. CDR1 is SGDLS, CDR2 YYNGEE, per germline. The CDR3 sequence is CASSVAGTVGQPQHF.

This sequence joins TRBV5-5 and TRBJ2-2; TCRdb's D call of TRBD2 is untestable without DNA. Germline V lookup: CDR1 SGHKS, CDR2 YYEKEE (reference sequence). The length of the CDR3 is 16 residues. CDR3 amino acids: CASSFAWASGKGELFF.

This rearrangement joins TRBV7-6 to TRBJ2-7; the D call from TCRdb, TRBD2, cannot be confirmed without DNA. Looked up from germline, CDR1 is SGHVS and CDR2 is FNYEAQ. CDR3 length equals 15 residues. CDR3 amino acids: CASSLGLGGRNEQYF.

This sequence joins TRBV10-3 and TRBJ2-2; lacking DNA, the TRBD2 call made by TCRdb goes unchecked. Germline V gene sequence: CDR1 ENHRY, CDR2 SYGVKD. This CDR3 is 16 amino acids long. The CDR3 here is CAISENSGAGTGELFF.